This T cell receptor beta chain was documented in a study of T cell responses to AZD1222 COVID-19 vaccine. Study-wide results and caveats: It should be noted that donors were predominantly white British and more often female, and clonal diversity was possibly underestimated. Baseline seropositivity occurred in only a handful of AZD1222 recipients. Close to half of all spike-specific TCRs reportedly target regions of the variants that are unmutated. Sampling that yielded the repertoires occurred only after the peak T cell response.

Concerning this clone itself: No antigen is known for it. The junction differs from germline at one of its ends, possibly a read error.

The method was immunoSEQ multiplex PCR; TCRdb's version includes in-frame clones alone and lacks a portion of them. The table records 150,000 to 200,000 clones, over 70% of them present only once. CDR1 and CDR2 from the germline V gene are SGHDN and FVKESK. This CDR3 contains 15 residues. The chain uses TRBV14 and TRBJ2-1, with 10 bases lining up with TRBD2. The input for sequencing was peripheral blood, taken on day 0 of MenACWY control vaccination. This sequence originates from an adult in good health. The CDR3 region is CASRQAGGLDDEQFF. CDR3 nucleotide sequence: TGTGCCAGCAGACAAGCGGGGGGGCTCGACGATGAGCAGTTCTTC. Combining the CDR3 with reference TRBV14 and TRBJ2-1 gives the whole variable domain EAGVTQFPSHSVIEKGQTVTLRCDPISGHDNLYWYRRVMGKEIKFLLHFVKESKQDESGMPNNRFLAERTGGTYSTLKVQPAELEDSGVYFCASRQAGGLDDEQFFGPGTRLTVL.